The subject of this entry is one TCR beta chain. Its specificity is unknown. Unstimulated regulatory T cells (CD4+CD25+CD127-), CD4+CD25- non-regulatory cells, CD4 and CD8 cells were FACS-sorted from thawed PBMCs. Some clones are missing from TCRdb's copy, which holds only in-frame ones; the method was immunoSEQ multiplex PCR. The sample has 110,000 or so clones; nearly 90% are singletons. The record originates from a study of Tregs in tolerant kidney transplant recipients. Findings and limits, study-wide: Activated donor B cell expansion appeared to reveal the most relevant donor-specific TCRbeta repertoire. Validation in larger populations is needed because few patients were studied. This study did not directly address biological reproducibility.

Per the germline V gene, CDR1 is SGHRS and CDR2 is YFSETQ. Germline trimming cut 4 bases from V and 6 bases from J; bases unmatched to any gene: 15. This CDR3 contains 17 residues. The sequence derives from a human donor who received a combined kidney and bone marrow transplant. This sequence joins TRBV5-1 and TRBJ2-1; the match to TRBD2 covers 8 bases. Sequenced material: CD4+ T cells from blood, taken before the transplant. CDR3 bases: TGCGCCAGCAGCCCCCGACTAGCGAGGCCTTCTGGCAATGAGCAGTTCTTC. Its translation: CASSPRLARPSGNEQFF.